These 26 T cell receptor beta chains were all obtained from the same sample, sequenced in a study of T cell responses to AZD1222 COVID-19 vaccine. The method was immunoSEQ multiplex PCR; TCRdb's version includes in-frame clones alone and lacks a portion of them. This sample yields 130,000 to 150,000 clones, of which about 91% are seen a single time; 1.5% to 2% belongs to the top ten. The sample here was peripheral blood, taken on day 0 of AZD1222 vaccination. The receptors derive from an adult in good health.

This chain uses TRBV5-1 with TRBJ2-2, with TRBD1 matching over 7 bases. Germline lookup yields CDR1 SGHRS and CDR2 YFSETQ. V dropped 4 bases and J dropped 3; count of bases not matched to a gene: 9. The CDR3 is made up of 16 amino acids. The CDR3 coding sequence is TGCGCCAGCAGCACTACCGGGACAGTGTACACCGGGGAGCTGTTTTTT. Its translation is CASSTTGTVYTGELFF.

The chain joins TRBV6-6 to TRBJ1-6; the D is unclear. There are 13 residues in the CDR3. Trimming stripped 7 bases from V and 6 bases from J, with 10 bases between. Germline lookup yields CDR1 MNHNY and CDR2 SVGAGI (reference sequence). The CDR3 nucleotides are TGTGCCAGCACCATACTCAGTAATTCACCCCTCCACTTT. It encodes CASTILSNSPLHF.

The chain couples TRBV7-8 to TRBJ1-2; tentatively, D is TRBD1 (6 bases). The V end lost 5 bases, the J end lost 4 bases, and 17 bases lay between the germline ends. The CDR3 runs to 15 residues. Germline V CDR1 and CDR2: SGHVS, FQNEAQ. CDR3 sequence (DNA): TGTGCCAGCAGCCCGTCATCGGGCAGGGGCTATGGCTACACCTTC. It codes for CASSPSSGRGYGYTF.

The chain is built from TRBV9 and TRBJ1-1, with D uncertain. Germline assignment: CDR1 SGDLS and CDR2 YYNGEE. CDR3 length equals 14 residues. V lost 2 bases and J lost 0, with 8 bases in between. This CDR3 is CASSVRGLNTEAFF. CDR3 DNA: TGTGCCAGCAGCGTCCGAGGGTTGAACACTGAAGCTTTCTTT.

The chain joins TRBV5-1 to TRBJ2-1; the D is unclear. V was cut by 2 bases and J by 3 bases, with 12 bases left in between. This CDR3 is built from 15 residues. Per the germline V gene, CDR1 is SGHRS and CDR2 is YFSETQ. The CDR3 loop is CASSLLPTSYNEQFF. The CDR3 bases are TGCGCCAGCAGCTTACTGCCAACCAGCTACAATGAGCAGTTCTTC.

The CDR3 DNA follows: TGTGCCAGCAGCTTTCTGGACACAGATACGCAGTATTTT. Translation: CASSFLDTDTQYF. V and J are TRBV11-1 and TRBJ2-3; no firm D call. This CDR3 comprises 13 residues. V lost 3 bases, J lost 2 bases, and 6 bases lay in between. Germline lookup yields CDR1 SGHAT and CDR2 FQDESV (reference sequence).

As DNA, the CDR3 is TGTGCCAGCAGCGTAGTCTCAGGGCCGTTTAACTATGGCTACACCTTC. Translating it yields CASSVVSGPFNYGYTF. The chain carries TRBV9 and TRBJ1-2; maybe TRBD1 (5 bases). This CDR3 has 16 residues. Trimming cost V 0 bases and J 1 base, with 13 bases left between them. The germline V gene has CDR1 SGDLS and CDR2 YYNGEE.

The CDR3 reads CASSLGSNSPLHF. Written as DNA, the CDR3 is TGCGCCAGCAGCTTGGGGTCTAATTCACCCCTCCACTTT. This chain links TRBV5-1 with TRBJ1-6; D gene ambiguous. Germline CDR1 reads SGHRS; CDR2 reads YFSETQ. V was shortened by 0 bases and J by 6 bases, with 4 bases between the two germline ends. The CDR3 consists of 13 residues.

The V call is TRBV5-1, the J call TRBJ2-1; D ambiguous. Germline CDR1 and CDR2: SGHRS and YFSETQ. The ends were cut back, 0 bases at V and 4 bases at J, with 11 bases in the middle. CDR3 length: 15 amino acids. The CDR3 region has the DNA TGCGCCAGCAGCTTGGGGGCACAAGTATACAATGAGCAGTTCTTC. Its protein product is CASSLGAQVYNEQFF.

The chain recombines TRBV28 with TRBJ1-1; 8 positions match TRBD1. The V gene's germline CDR1 is MDHEN and CDR2 SYDVKM. CDR3 size: 15 residues. V lost 4 bases and J lost 4; bases outside the gene matches: 8. CDR3 bases: TGTGCCAGCAGTTCGTTATCAGGGGGCACCACTGAAGCTTTCTTT. Protein product: CASSSLSGGTTEAFF.

The J gene is TRBJ1-2, the V gene TRBV18, with D perhaps matching TRBD1 (5 bases). V was pared by 3 bases and J by 4 bases, with 18 bases between. The CDR3 contains 16 residues. Germline CDR1 and CDR2: KGHSH and LQKENI. Written as DNA, the CDR3 is TGTGCCAGCTCACCCCGACTCGAGGGGCGCGGCTATGGCTACACCTTC. Amino acids: CASSPRLEGRGYGYTF. The full variable domain, completed using reference TRBV18 and TRBJ1-2, is NAGVMQNPRHLVRRRGQEARLRCSPMKGHSHVYWYRQLPEEGLKFMVYLQKENIIDESGMPKERFSAEFPKEGPSILRIQQVVRGDSAAYFCASSPRLEGRGYGYTFGSGTRLTVV.

This rearrangement joins TRBV3-1 (or the pseudogene TRBV3-2) to TRBJ2-5, with D unclear. Germline-derived CDR1 and CDR2 are LGHDT and YNNKEL (reference sequence). The CDR3 extends over 12 amino acids. V shed 3 bases and J shed 5 bases, with 7 bases lying between them. For the CDR3, the DNA is TGTGCCAGCAGCCAGGGTTGGGAGACCCAGTACTTC. Its translation is CASSQGWETQYF.

The rearrangement joins TRBV6-1 to TRBJ1-4, with D maybe TRBD1 (6 bases). The CDR3 consists of 15 residues. Germline values: CDR1 MNHNS, CDR2 SASEGT. Between the trimmed V and J ends, which lost 2 bases and 5 bases, there was a span of 12 bases. CDR3 DNA sequence: TGTGCCAGCAGTGAAAGCGGACAGCCCAATGAAAAACTGTTTTTT. Translating gives CASSESGQPNEKLFF.

This rearrangement joins TRBV12-5 to TRBJ1-4; D remains ambiguous. V was pared by 3 bases and J by 2 bases, with 16 bases between. The CDR3 totals 17 residues. The germline gives CDR1 LGHNT, CDR2 FRNRAP. The CDR3 spells CASGFLGFESTNEKLFF. In DNA, the CDR3 is TGTGCTAGTGGTTTCCTGGGTTTTGAATCGACTAATGAAAAACTGTTTTTT.

The chain couples TRBV11-2 to TRBJ2-1, with 7 bases that match TRBD2. The germline V gene has CDR1 SGHAT and CDR2 FQNNGV. This CDR3 comprises 16 residues. With 2 bases clipped from V and 8 bases from J, the junction kept 12 bases outside the gene matches. The CDR3 is CASSLRPGEGRDEQFF. CDR3 in DNA: TGTGCCAGCAGCTTAAGGCCGGGGGAGGGTAGGGATGAGCAGTTCTTC.

The chain combines TRBV20-1 with TRBJ2-5; 8 bases are a match to TRBD2. This CDR3 has 14 residues. Unmatched junction bases numbered 3, after V lost 3 bases and J lost 0 bases. Germline CDR1 reads DFQATT; CDR2 reads SNEGSKA (reference sequence). CDR3 protein: CSASPSGYQETQYF. CDR3 sequence (DNA): TGCAGTGCTAGTCCTAGCGGGTACCAAGAGACCCAGTACTTC.

The gene calls are TRBV29-1 and TRBJ1-6; D may be TRBD1 (6 bases). Trimming took 6 bases from V and 4 from J, leaving 19 bases between them. The CDR3 spans 16 residues. Germline CDR1 is SQVTM and CDR2 is ANQGSEA. The CDR3 here is CSVRTALSRYNSPLHF. The CDR3 DNA is TGCAGCGTAAGGACAGCGCTATCTCGATATAATTCACCCCTCCACTTT.

The V gene is TRBV19, the J gene TRBJ1-1, with a tentative D call TRBD1 (5 bases). Trimming left V 5 bases short and J 4 bases short, with 8 bases between. CDR3 size: 12 residues. Germline lookup yields CDR1 LNHDA and CDR2 SQIVND (reference sequence). The CDR3 region has the DNA TGTGCCAGTAGTCCTGGGGCCACTGAAGCTTTCTTT. It yields the protein CASSPGATEAFF.

The chain uses TRBV4-2 and TRBJ2-1, with 11 nucleotides matching TRBD2. This CDR3 comprises 18 residues. V lost 0 bases to trimming and J lost 7 bases; unmatched junction nucleotides: 11. Germline V gives CDR1 LGHNA, CDR2 YNFKEQ. CDR3 loop: CASSQDTSGGRGGNEQFF. The CDR3 DNA sequence: TGTGCCAGCAGCCAAGATACTAGCGGGGGTCGGGGTGGAAATGAGCAGTTCTTC.

The chain recombines TRBV5-1 with TRBJ1-5; no reliable D call. The germline gives CDR1 SGHRS, CDR2 YFSETQ. V was shortened by 0 bases and J by 4 bases, with 14 bases between the two germline ends. The CDR3 runs 16 residues. DNA of the CDR3: TGCGCCAGCAGCTTGGGCCCTATGGCGGGTAATCAGCCCCAGCATTTT. It encodes CASSLGPMAGNQPQHF.

This clone was observed a handful of times. J is TRBJ2-2 and V is TRBV19, with D uncertain. V was shortened by 5 bases and J by 4 bases, with 14 bases between the two germline ends. Germline V gives CDR1 LNHDA, CDR2 SQIVND (reference sequence). This CDR3 is built from 15 residues. The DNA of the CDR3 is TGTGCCAGTAGTGGTCGTAGGGATGTCACCGGGGAGCTGTTTTTT. This sequence encodes CASSGRRDVTGELFF.

This clone appeared once. V is TRBV29-1 and J is TRBJ1-6, with 10 bases fitting TRBD1. With V trimmed by 5 bases and J by 8 bases, 6 bases remained unmatched. CDR3 size: 14 residues. Germline CDR1 reads SQVTM; CDR2 reads ANQGSEA. CDR3 in DNA: TGCAGCGTTCAGACAGGGGGCGCCGATTCACCCCTCCACTTT. This codes for CSVQTGGADSPLHF.

The chain links TRBV27 to TRBJ1-5; 7 nucleotides agree with TRBD1. The CDR3 sequence is 13 residues long. J was trimmed by 4 bases and V by 5 bases; bases with no gene match: 2. Germline assignment: CDR1 MNHEY and CDR2 SMNVEV (reference sequence). The CDR3 here is CASSIRGNQPQHF. CDR3 DNA sequence: TGTGCCAGCAGTATCAGGGGGAATCAGCCCCAGCATTTT.

This chain links TRBV4-3 with TRBJ2-5, with 7 bases matching TRBD1. Germline-derived CDR1 and CDR2 are LGHNA and YSLEER. This CDR3 comprises 18 residues. V shed 4 bases, J shed 3 bases, and the junction held 17 bases outside the gene matches. Written as DNA, the CDR3 is TGCGCCAGCAGCCCCCCGTCCATAGGGGGCTCGTTTAAAGAGACCCAGTACTTC. It translates to CASSPPSIGGSFKETQYF.

This chain links TRBV6-7 with TRBJ2-7; 10 nucleotides line up with TRBD1. TRBV6-7 is an open reading frame whose function is uncertain. J was trimmed by 0 bases and V by 9 bases; bases with no gene match: 8. The CDR3 has 15 residues. DNA for the CDR3: TGTGCCAGGACTCAGGGACAGGGGCCCTCCTACGAGCAGTACTTC. Protein: CARTQGQGPSYEQYF.

This clone was seen more than once but under ten times. The chain links TRBV3-1 (or the pseudogene TRBV3-2) to TRBJ1-4; D is unresolved. V was shortened by 5 bases and J by 8 bases, with 18 bases between the two germline ends. Germline V gene data show CDR1 as LGHDT and CDR2 as YNNKEL (reference sequence). This CDR3 spans 15 amino acids. In DNA, the CDR3 is TGTGCCAGCAGCTCCCATAGTAGCAAAGGGGAAAAACTGTTTTTT. Protein product: CASSSHSSKGEKLFF.